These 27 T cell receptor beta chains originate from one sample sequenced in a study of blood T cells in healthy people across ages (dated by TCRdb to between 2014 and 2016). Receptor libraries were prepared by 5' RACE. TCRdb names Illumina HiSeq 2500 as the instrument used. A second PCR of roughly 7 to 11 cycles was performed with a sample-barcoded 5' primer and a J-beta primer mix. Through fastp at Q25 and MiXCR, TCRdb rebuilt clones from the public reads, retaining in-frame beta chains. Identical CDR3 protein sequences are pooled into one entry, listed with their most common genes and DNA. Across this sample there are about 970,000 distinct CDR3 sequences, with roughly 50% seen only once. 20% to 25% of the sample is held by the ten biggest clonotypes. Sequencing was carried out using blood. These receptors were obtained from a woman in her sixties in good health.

CDR3 protein: CASSSPALAGAYEQYF. The CDR3 coding sequence is TGTGCCAGCAGCTCCCCCGCACTAGCGGGAGCCTACGAGCAGTACTTC. The rearrangement joins TRBV11-1 to TRBJ2-1; 11 bases line up with TRBD2. With the DNA end fitting TRBJ2-7 better, the J assignment may be wrong. This CDR3 spans 16 amino acids. Looked up from germline, CDR1 is SGHAT and CDR2 is FQDESV (reference sequence).

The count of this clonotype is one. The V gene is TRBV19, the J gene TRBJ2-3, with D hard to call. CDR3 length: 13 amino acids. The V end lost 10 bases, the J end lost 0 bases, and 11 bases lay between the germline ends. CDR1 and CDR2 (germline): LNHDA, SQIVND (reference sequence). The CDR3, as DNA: TGTGCCACGCGGCACTATAGCACAGATACGCAGTATTTT. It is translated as CATRHYSTDTQYF. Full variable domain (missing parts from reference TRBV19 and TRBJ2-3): DGGITQSPKYLFRKEGQNVTLSCEQNLNHDAMYWYRQDPGQGLRLIYYSQIVNDFQKGDIAEGYSVSREKKESFPLTVTSAQKNPTAFYLCATRHYSTDTQYFGPGTRLTVL.

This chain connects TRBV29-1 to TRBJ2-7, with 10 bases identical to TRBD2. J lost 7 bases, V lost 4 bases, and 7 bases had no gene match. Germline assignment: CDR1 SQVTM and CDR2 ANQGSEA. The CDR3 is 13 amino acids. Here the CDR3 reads CSVGSGRASEQYF. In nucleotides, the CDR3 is TGCAGCGTTGGCAGCGGGAGGGCCTCTGAGCAGTACTTC.

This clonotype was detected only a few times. Here the CDR3 reads CASSLDKTQPQHF. The CDR3 DNA is TGTGCCAGCAGCCTAGATAAGACCCAGCCCCAGCATTTT. The chain joins TRBV4-2 to TRBJ1-5, with D uncertain. Germline V gene data show CDR1 as LGHNA and CDR2 as YNFKEQ. Trimming shortened V by 4 bases and J by 7 bases, and 11 bases separated the two germline ends. CDR3 size: 13 residues.

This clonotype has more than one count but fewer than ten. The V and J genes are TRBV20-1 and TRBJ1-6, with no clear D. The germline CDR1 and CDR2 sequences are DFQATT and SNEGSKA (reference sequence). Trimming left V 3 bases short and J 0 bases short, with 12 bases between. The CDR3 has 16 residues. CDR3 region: CSASKGRSSYNSPLHF. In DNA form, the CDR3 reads TGCAGTGCTAGTAAGGGCAGGAGCTCCTATAATTCACCCCTCCACTTT.

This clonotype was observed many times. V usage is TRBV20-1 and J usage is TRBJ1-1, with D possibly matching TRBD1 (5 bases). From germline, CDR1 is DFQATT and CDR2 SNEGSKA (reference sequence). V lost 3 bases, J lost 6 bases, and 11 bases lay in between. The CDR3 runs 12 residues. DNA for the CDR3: TGCAGTGCTAGTGGGGACTCTGCTGAAGCTTTCTTT. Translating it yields CSASGDSAEAFF.

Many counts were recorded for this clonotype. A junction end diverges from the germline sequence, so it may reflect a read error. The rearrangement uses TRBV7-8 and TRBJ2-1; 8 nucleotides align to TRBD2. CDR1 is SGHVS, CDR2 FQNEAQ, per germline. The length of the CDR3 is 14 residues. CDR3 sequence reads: CASSLAGRYNEQFF. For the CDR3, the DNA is TGTGCCAGCAGTTTAGCGGGAAGGTACAATGAGCAGTTCTTC.

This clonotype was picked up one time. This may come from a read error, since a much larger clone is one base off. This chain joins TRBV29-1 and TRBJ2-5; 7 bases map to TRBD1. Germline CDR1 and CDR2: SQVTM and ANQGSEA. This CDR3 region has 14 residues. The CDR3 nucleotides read TGCGGCGTCTCCTGGGACAGTCCGTCGGGGACCCAGTACTTC. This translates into CGVSWDSPSGTQYF. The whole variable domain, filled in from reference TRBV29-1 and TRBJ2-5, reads SAVISQKPSRDICQRGTSLTIQCQVDSQVTMMFWYRQQPGQSLTLIATANQGSEATYESGFVIDKFPISRPNLTFSTLTVSNMSPEDSSIYLCGVSWDSPSGTQYFGPGTRLLVL.

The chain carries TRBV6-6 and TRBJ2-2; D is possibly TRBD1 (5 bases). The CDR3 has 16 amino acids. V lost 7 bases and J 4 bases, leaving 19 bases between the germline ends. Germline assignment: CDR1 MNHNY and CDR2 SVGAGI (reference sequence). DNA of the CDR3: TGTGCCAGCACCAACTCCCCAGGGTTAGGCACCGGGGAGCTGTTTTTT. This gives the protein CASTNSPGLGTGELFF.

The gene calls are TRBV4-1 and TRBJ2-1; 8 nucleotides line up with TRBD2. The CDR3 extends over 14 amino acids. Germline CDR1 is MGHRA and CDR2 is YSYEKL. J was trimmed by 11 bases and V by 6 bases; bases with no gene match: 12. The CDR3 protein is CASRLAEWAGKQFF. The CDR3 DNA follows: TGCGCCAGCAGACTAGCGGAGTGGGCTGGGAAGCAGTTCTTC.

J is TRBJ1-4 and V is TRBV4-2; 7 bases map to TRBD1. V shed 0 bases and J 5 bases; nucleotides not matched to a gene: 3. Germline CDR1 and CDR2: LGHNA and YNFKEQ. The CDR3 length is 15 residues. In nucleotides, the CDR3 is TGTGCCAGCAGCCAAGAGACAGGGTCAAATGAAAAACTGTTTTTT. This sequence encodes CASSQETGSNEKLFF.

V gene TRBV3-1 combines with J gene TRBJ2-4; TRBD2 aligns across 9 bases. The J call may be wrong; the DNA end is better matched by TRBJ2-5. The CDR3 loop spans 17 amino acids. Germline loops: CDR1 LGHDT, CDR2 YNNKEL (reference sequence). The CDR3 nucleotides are TGTGCCAGCAGCCAAGGTAGAGGGACTAGCCGCTGGGAGACCCAGTACTTC. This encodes CASSQGRGTSRWETQYF.

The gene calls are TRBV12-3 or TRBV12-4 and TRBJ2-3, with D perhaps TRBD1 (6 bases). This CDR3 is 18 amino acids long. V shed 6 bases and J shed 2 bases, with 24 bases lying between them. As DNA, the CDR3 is TGTGCCAGCAGACCTTTGCAGTTTAGGGGGTCATTCACAGATACGCAGTATTTT. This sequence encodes CASRPLQFRGSFTDTQYF.

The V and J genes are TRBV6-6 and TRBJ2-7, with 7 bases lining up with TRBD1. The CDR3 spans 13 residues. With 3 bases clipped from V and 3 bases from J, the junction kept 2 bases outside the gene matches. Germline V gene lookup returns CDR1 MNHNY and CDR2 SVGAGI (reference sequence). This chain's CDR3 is CASSYNRGYEQYF. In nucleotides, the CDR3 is TGTGCCAGCAGTTATAACAGGGGCTACGAGCAGTACTTC.

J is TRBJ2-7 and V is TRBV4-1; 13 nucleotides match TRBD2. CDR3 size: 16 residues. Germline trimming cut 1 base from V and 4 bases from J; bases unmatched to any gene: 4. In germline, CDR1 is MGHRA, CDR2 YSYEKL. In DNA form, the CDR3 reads TGCGCCAGCAGCCAAGCGACTAGCGGGAGGTTATACGAGCAGTACTTC. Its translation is CASSQATSGRLYEQYF.

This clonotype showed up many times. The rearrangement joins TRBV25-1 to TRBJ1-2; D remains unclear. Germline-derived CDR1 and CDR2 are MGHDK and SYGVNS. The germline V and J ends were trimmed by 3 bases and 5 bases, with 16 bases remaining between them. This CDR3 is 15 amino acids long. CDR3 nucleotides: TGTGCCAGCAGTGACGGTCCCTCTAGCTATTATGGCTACACCTTC. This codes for CASSDGPSSYYGYTF.

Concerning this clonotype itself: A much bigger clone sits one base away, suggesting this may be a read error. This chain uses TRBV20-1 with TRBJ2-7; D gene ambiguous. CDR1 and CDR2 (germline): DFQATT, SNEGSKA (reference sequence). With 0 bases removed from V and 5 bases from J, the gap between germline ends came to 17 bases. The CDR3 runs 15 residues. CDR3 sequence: CSAREIGRAVNEQYF. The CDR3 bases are TGCAGTGCTAGAGAGATAGGGCGTGCAGTTAACGAGCAGTACTTC.

The CDR3 DNA is TGTGCCCGCCGACGGCCCCCGCTAGCTAGCGGGAGGGACACAGATACGCAGTATTTT. Protein sequence: CARRRPPLASGRDTDTQYF. V usage is TRBV7-7 and J usage is TRBJ2-3, with TRBD2 matching 12 bases. This CDR3 is built from 19 residues. The V gene end was trimmed by 11 bases and the J gene end by 2 bases; junction bases not matched to a gene: 20. CDR1 and CDR2 (germline): SSHAT, FNYEAQ (reference sequence).

CDR3 amino acids: CASSVDGGRGTYEQYF. The CDR3 nucleotides are TGTGCCAGCAGCGTAGACGGGGGCAGGGGGACCTACGAGCAGTACTTC. This rearrangement joins TRBV9 to TRBJ2-4, with D perhaps TRBD1 (7 bases). TRBJ2-7 explains the end of the DNA better; the J call may be wrong. The CDR3 runs to 16 residues. CDR1 is SGDLS, CDR2 YYNGEE, per germline.

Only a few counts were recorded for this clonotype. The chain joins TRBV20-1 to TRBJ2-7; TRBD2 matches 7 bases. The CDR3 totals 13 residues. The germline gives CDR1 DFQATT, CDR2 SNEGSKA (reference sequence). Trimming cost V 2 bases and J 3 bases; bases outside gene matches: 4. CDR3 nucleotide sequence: TGCAGTGCTAGAAGCGGGACCCTCTACGAGCAGTACTTC. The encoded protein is CSARSGTLYEQYF.

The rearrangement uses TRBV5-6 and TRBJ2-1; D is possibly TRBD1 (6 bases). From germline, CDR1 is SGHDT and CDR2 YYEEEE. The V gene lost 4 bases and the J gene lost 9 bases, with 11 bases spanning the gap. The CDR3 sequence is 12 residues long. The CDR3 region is CASSMQGREQFF. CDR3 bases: TGTGCCAGCAGCATGCAGGGGCGTGAGCAGTTCTTC.

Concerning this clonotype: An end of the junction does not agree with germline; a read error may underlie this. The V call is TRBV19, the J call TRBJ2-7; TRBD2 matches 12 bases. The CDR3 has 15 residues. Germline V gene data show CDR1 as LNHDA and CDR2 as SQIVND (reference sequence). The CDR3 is CASSNGLAGSYEQYF. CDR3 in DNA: TGTGCCAGTAGTAACGGACTAGCGGGATCCTACGAACAGTACTTC.

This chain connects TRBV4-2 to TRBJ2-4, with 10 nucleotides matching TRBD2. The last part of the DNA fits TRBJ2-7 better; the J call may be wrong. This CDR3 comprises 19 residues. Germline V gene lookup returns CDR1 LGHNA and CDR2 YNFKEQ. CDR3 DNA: TGTGCCAGCAGCCAAGTCGGCAGGGAGATAGCGGGAGGATACCACGAGCAGTACTTC. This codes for CASSQVGREIAGGYHEQYF.

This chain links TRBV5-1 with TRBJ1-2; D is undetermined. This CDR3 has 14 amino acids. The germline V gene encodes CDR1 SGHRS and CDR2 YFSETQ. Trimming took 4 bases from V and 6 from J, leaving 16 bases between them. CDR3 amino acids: CASSALGPLDGYTF. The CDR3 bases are TGCGCCAGCAGCGCCCTAGGACCCCTGGATGGCTACACCTTC.

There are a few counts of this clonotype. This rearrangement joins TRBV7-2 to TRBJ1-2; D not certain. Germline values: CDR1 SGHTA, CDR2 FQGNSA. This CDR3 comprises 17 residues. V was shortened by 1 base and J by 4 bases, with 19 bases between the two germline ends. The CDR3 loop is CASSLGPVESSFYGYTF. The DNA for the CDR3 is TGTGCCAGCAGCTTAGGACCAGTGGAGTCCTCTTTCTATGGCTACACCTTC.

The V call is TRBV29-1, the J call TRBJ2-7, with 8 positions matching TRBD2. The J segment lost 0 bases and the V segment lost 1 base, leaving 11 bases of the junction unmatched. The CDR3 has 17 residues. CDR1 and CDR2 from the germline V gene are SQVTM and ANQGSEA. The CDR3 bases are TGCAGCGTTGAAGCTTCCCGGGAGGGCTTAATCTCCTACGAGCAGTACTTC. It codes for CSVEASREGLISYEQYF.

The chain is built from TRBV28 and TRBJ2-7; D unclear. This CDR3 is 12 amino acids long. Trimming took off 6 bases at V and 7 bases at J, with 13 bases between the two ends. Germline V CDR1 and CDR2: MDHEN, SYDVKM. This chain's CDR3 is CASRETTSEQYF. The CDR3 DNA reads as TGTGCCAGCAGAGAGACAACTTCGGAGCAGTACTTC.